The source of this T cell receptor (beta chain) is a study of T cell repertoires in cytomegalovirus infection. Turning to the study itself: Used in the study were CMV epitopes, some recently identified and HLA-C-restricted, others well-studied and HLA-B-restricted. Public TCR beta signatures were indicative of both CMV infection and a matching HLA type.

Details on this clonotype: Its antigen is as yet unknown.

MiXCR, run by TCRdb on the reads, gives a single entry per CDR3 protein. Among 900,000 to 950,000 distinct CDR3 sequences listed, approximately 31% were seen once. Overall study results and limits: CMV carriers having the relevant HLA were flagged by cumulative public TCR beta family frequency. The ex vivo response was dominated by HLA-C-restricted CMV-specific TCR beta clonotypes.

Germline lookup yields CDR1 MGHRA and CDR2 YSYEKL. The CDR3 is 13 amino acids. The V and J ends lost 6 bases and 1 base respectively, with 6 bases between them. This TCR was recovered from a human donor in good health (CMV status not recorded). Some clones in this sample may be carry-over from other donors' samples. V is TRBV4-1 and J is TRBJ2-2; D is ambiguous. The starting material was cultured CD8+ T cells from PBMCs, obtained from culture after CMV antigen stimulation. The CDR3 region has the DNA TGCGCCAGCAGGCACCTGAACACCGGGGAGCTGTTTTTT. Translated, it gives CASRHLNTGELFF.